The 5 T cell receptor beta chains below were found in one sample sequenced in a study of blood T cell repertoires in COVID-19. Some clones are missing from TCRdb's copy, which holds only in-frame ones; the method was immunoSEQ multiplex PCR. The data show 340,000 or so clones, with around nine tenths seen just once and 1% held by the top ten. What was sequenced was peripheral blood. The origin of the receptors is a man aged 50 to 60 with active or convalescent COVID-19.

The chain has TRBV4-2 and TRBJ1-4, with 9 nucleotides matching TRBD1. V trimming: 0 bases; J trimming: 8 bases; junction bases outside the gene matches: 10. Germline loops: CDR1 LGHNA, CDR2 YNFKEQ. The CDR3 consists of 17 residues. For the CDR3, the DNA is TGTGCCAGCAGCCAAGATCAGGGGACAGGGAGAGGCGAAAAACTGTTTTTT. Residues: CASSQDQGTGRGEKLFF.

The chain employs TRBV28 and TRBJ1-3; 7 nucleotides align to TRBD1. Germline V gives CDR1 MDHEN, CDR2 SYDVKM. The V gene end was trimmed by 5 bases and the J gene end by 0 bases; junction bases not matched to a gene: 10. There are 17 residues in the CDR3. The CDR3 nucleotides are TGTGCCAGCAGTCAAAGGGACAGATCCTTCTCTGGAAACACCATATATTTT. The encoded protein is CASSQRDRSFSGNTIYF.

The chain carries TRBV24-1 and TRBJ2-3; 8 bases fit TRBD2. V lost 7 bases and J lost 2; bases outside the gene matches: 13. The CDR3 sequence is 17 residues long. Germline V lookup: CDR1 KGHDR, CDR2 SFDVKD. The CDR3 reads CATSERGSGRPTDTQYF. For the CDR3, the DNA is TGTGCCACCAGCGAACGCGGGAGCGGGAGACCCACAGATACGCAGTATTTT.

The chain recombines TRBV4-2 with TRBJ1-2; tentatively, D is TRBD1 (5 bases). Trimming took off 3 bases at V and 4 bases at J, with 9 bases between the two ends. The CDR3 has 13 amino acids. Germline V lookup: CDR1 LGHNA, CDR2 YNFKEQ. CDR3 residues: CASSQGGVYGYTF. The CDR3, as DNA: TGTGCCAGCAGCCAGGGGGGGGTCTATGGCTACACCTTC.

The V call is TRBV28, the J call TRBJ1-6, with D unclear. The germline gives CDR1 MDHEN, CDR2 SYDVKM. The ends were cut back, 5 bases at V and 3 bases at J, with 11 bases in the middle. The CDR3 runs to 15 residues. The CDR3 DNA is TGTGCCAGCAGTCCCACGCGACACTATAATTCACCCCTCCACTTT. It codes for CASSPTRHYNSPLHF.